The 27 T cell receptor beta chains listed next were all sequenced from one sample in a study of CD8 T cells in ankylosing spondylitis. In TCRdb, the 5' RACE reads were re-called with MiXCR into one record per CDR3 protein. The profile shows 300,000 to 350,000 distinct CDR3 sequences, around 20% of them singletons. The sequencing input was blood, either unsorted or a sorted T cell fraction (not recorded which). The receptors derive from a female donor with ankylosing spondylitis or in good health (not recorded which).

As DNA, the CDR3 is TGTGCCAGCCGACCAGTGAGGAACACTGAAGCTTTCTTT. It is translated as CASRPVRNTEAFF. The chain combines TRBV6-1 with TRBJ1-1, with no clear D. Trimming pared 8 bases from V and 1 base from J, leaving 11 bases between. This CDR3 region has 13 residues. Germline V gives CDR1 MNHNS, CDR2 SASEGT.

The chain combines TRBV20-1 with TRBJ1-1; D gene unclear. Trimming pared 5 bases from V and 4 bases from J, leaving 11 bases between. This CDR3 region has 12 residues. CDR1 and CDR2 from the germline V gene are DFQATT and SNEGSKA (reference sequence). CDR3 nucleotide sequence: TGCAGTGCTTCATTTAGAGGCACTGAAGCTTTCTTT. It encodes CSASFRGTEAFF.

CDR3 nucleotides: TGTGCCATCAGTGAGTCGGCGGGGGCGGGAGCAGATACGCAGTATTTT. Protein: CAISESAGAGADTQYF. The chain uses TRBV10-3 and TRBJ2-3; the D gene is possibly TRBD2 (7 bases). CDR3 length: 16 residues. Trimming took off 0 bases at V and 4 bases at J, with 14 bases between the two ends. The germline CDR1 and CDR2 sequences are ENHRY and SYGVKD.

The genes are TRBV10-1 and TRBJ2-1; the match to TRBD2 covers 8 bases. CDR1 WNHNN and CDR2 SYGVQD come from the germline V gene (reference sequence). The length of the CDR3 is 14 residues. The V gene end was trimmed by 8 bases and the J gene end by 7 bases; junction bases not matched to a gene: 10. The CDR3 DNA reads as TGCGCCAGCTTCTCCGGGGGGGAGGGAAATGAGCAGTTCTTC. Translated: CASFSGGEGNEQFF.

In this sample, this clonotype turned up a few times. The chain joins TRBV6-1 to TRBJ1-2; D is undetermined. The CDR3 is 13 residues long. The germline CDR1 and CDR2 sequences are MNHNS and SASEGT. V lost 6 bases, J lost 4 bases, and 12 bases lay in between. CDR3 loop: CASSNYKGYGYTF. CDR3 sequence (DNA): TGTGCCAGCAGCAACTACAAGGGCTATGGCTACACCTTC.

The chain uses TRBV7-9 and TRBJ2-7; the match to TRBD2 covers 10 bases. V gave up 5 bases and J gave up 2 bases; unmatched junction bases: 3. Germline loops: CDR1 SEHNR, CDR2 FQNEAQ (reference sequence). There are 14 residues in the CDR3. The CDR3 nucleotides are TGTGCCAGCAGCCTCCTAGCGGGGGCCTACGAGCAGTACTTC. Protein: CASSLLAGAYEQYF.

This clonotype was picked up a small number of times. The chain combines TRBV20-1 with TRBJ1-2; D may be TRBD1 (5 bases). V was cut by 6 bases and J by 0 bases, with 14 bases left in between. In germline, CDR1 is DFQATT, CDR2 SNEGSKA (reference sequence). The CDR3 contains 14 residues. The CDR3: CSAKGGTSNYGYTF. Here the CDR3 DNA reads TGCAGTGCGAAGGGTGGGACCTCTAACTATGGCTACACCTTC.

This clonotype was detected a few times. V gene TRBV6-1 combines with J gene TRBJ2-3; 7 nucleotides line up with TRBD2. The CDR3 runs to 13 residues. CDR1 MNHNS and CDR2 SASEGT come from the germline V gene. V gave up 8 bases and J gave up 7 bases; unmatched junction bases: 9. CDR3 in DNA: TGTGCCAGCCAGCGGGACTTGAGGCATACGCAGTATTTT. This codes for CASQRDLRHTQYF.

The chain uses TRBV30 and TRBJ1-1, with D perhaps matching TRBD1 (5 bases). V dropped 5 bases and J dropped 6 bases, with 19 bases sitting between them. The CDR3 spans 14 residues. Germline CDR1 reads GTSNPN; CDR2 reads SVGIG (reference sequence). The DNA for the CDR3 is TGTGCCTGGGGGCCGGGACCGAGGGTGCCTGAAGCTTTCTTT. It yields the protein CAWGPGPRVPEAFF.

This clonotype was observed a handful of times. V and J are TRBV12-3 or TRBV12-4 and TRBJ2-3, with D possibly called TRBD1 or TRBD2 (5 bases each). This CDR3 comprises 13 residues. V lost 6 bases and J lost 2, with 9 bases in between. For the CDR3, the DNA is TGTGCCAGCAGGGTGGGGACCACAGATACGCAGTATTTT. Its translation: CASRVGTTDTQYF.

This clonotype is a singleton in its sample. This may stem from a read error, because a much larger clone lies one nucleotide away. This sequence joins TRBV12-3 or TRBV12-4 and TRBJ2-2; no firm D call. The CDR3 loop spans 13 amino acids. This chain's CDR3 is CTSRTVMAGELFF. In DNA form, the CDR3 reads TGTACCAGCCGCACCGTGATGGCCGGGGAGCTGTTTTTT.

This chain uses TRBV10-3 with TRBJ2-2; 8 bases fit TRBD1. Germline V CDR1 and CDR2: ENHRY, SYGVKD. The CDR3 is made up of 14 amino acids. Trimming cost V 10 bases and J 0 bases; bases outside gene matches: 4. The CDR3 region is CATSQGANTGELFF. CDR3 bases: TGTGCCACCTCACAGGGGGCGAACACCGGGGAGCTGTTTTTT.

There are a few counts of this clonotype. V is TRBV12-3 or TRBV12-4 and J is TRBJ1-5; D unclear. The CDR3 spans 13 residues. V lost 6 bases and J 3 bases, leaving 9 bases between the germline ends. This chain's CDR3 is CASRRQANQPQHF. The CDR3 DNA reads TGTGCCAGCAGAAGACAAGCCAATCAGCCCCAGCATTTT.

The chain couples TRBV7-8 to TRBJ2-3; 8 bases are a match to TRBD2. Germline CDR1 SGHVS, CDR2 FQNEAQ. This CDR3 spans 16 amino acids. Trimming at V came to 9 bases and at J to 5 bases, leaving 16 bases not matched to a gene. This CDR3 reads CASQLLGGAGGDTQYF. The DNA of the CDR3 is TGTGCCAGTCAGCTGTTGGGGGGCGCGGGAGGAGATACGCAGTATTTT.

The chain recombines TRBV21-1 with TRBJ2-7; the tabulated D call, TRBD2, remains unverified against the DNA. TRBV21-1 is a pseudogene locus. The CDR3 covers 16 residues. CDR3 coding DNA: TGTGCCAGCAGCAAAGTAGTCGCGCTACCGGGGTACGAGCAGTACTTC. It yields the protein CASSKVVALPGYEQYF.

This clonotype was seen a handful of times. The V gene is TRBV20-1, the J gene TRBJ2-2; 15 bases align to TRBD2. Losses at the gene ends were 6 bases for V and 0 bases for J; bases not matched to a gene: 5. Germline CDR1 reads DFQATT; CDR2 reads SNEGSKA (reference sequence). The CDR3 is 17 residues long. CDR3 nucleotides: TGCAGTGCAAAAGGACTAGCGGGAGGGCCGAACACCGGGGAGCTGTTTTTT. It yields the protein CSAKGLAGGPNTGELFF.

The chain employs TRBV6-2 or TRBV6-3 and TRBJ2-1; D might be TRBD2 (6 bases). Germline CDR1 is MNHEY and CDR2 is SVGEGT. The V and J ends lost 8 bases and 0 bases respectively, with 11 bases between them. CDR3 length equals 14 residues. CDR3 sequence reads: CASVAGTSYNEQFF. As DNA, the CDR3 is TGTGCCAGCGTCGCGGGAACCTCCTACAATGAGCAGTTCTTC.

This clonotype was seen a handful of times. J is TRBJ2-3 and V is TRBV5-5, with 7 nucleotides matching TRBD1. Unmatched junction bases numbered 5, after V lost 4 bases and J lost 0 bases. The CDR3 consists of 15 residues. CDR1 SGHKS and CDR2 YYEKEE come from the germline V gene (reference sequence). CDR3 coding DNA: TGTGCCAGCAGCCTGGGGACAGCTAGCACAGATACGCAGTATTTT. Amino acids: CASSLGTASTDTQYF.

This clonotype was recorded a few times. The chain carries TRBV12-3 or TRBV12-4 and TRBJ1-4; TRBD1 might be the D (6 bases). There are 15 residues in the CDR3. V was pared by 5 bases and J by 8 bases, with 18 bases between. CDR3 region: CASSPPVEGGEKLFF. CDR3 coding DNA: TGTGCCAGCAGTCCACCCGTCGAAGGGGGGGAAAAACTGTTTTTT.

The chain employs TRBV12-3 or TRBV12-4 and TRBJ1-2; D call uncertain. V shed 6 bases and J shed 6 bases, with 14 bases lying between them. This CDR3 has 13 amino acids. CDR3 nucleotides: TGTGCCAGCAGGGGCAGTACAGAGAATGGCTACACCTTC. It yields the protein CASRGSTENGYTF.

This clonotype turned up a few times. The chain combines TRBV20-1 with TRBJ2-1; the match to TRBD2 covers 7 bases. The trim removed 3 bases at V and 0 bases at J, leaving 8 bases unmatched. Germline loops: CDR1 DFQATT, CDR2 SNEGSKA (reference sequence). CDR3 size: 16 residues. The CDR3 loop reads CSASPPSGGSYNEQFF. For the CDR3, the DNA is TGCAGTGCTAGCCCGCCTAGCGGAGGCTCCTACAATGAGCAGTTCTTC.

The chain uses TRBV12-3 or TRBV12-4 and TRBJ1-1; D ambiguous. The CDR3 loop spans 15 amino acids. V dropped 5 bases and J dropped 0 bases, with 13 bases sitting between them. CDR3 sequence (DNA): TGTGCCAGCAGTAAGGACGGCCCCATGAACACTGAAGCTTTCTTT. Encoded protein: CASSKDGPMNTEAFF.

This chain joins TRBV28 and TRBJ2-7; D may be TRBD2 (5 bases). Trimming pared 7 bases from V and 2 bases from J, leaving 15 bases between. The CDR3 is made up of 14 amino acids. Germline V gene data show CDR1 as MDHEN and CDR2 as SYDVKM. In DNA form, the CDR3 reads TGTGCCAGCACCCCATTGGTGGGAGCCTACGAGCAGTACTTC. Its protein product is CASTPLVGAYEQYF.

This clonotype has only a few counts. The chain combines TRBV10-3 with TRBJ2-7, with 10 bases aligning to TRBD1. The V gene's germline CDR1 is ENHRY and CDR2 SYGVKD. The CDR3 length is 16 residues. Trimming cost V 10 bases and J 1 base; bases outside gene matches: 13. The CDR3 region is CATLSGTGDLSYEQYF. The DNA for the CDR3 is TGTGCCACCCTTTCCGGGACAGGGGATTTATCCTACGAGCAGTACTTC.

The table lists this clonotype with many counts. The chain joins TRBV29-1 to TRBJ1-2, with D perhaps TRBD1 (5 bases). The ends were cut back, 8 bases at V and 10 bases at J, with 17 bases in the middle. The germline V gene encodes CDR1 SQVTM and CDR2 ANQGSEA. The CDR3 contains 11 residues. The CDR3 nucleotides read TGCAGCACCCTGGAGGGGCGGGCCTACACCTTC. Protein product: CSTLEGRAYTF. Full variable domain (missing parts from reference TRBV29-1 and TRBJ1-2): SAVISQKPSRDICQRGTSLTIQCQVDSQVTMMFWYRQQPGQSLTLIATANQGSEATYESGFVIDKFPISRPNLTFSTLTVSNMSPEDSSIYLCSTLEGRAYTFGSGTRLTVV.

This clonotype was picked up a small number of times. The genes are TRBV7-2 and TRBJ2-7; 12 nucleotides line up with TRBD2. Germline V gene sequence: CDR1 SGHTA, CDR2 FQGNSA. The CDR3 is 15 amino acids. J lost 9 bases, V lost 4 bases, and 10 bases had no gene match. The CDR3 sequence: CASSSRLAGVEGQYF. The CDR3 DNA is TGTGCCAGCAGCTCCCGACTAGCGGGAGTTGAAGGGCAGTACTTC.

This clonotype was picked up a small number of times. V gene TRBV6-2 or TRBV6-3 combines with J gene TRBJ1-6; D is uncertain. V shed 2 bases and J shed 7 bases, with 9 bases lying between them. CDR3 length: 14 amino acids. Germline V gene lookup returns CDR1 MNHEY and CDR2 SVGEGT. The CDR3 is CASSYRLGNSPLHF. As DNA, the CDR3 is TGTGCCAGCAGTTACCGGCTTGGGAATTCACCCCTCCACTTT.